Detailed here is one T cell receptor (beta chain). This clone's antigen is unknown. Base quality data are lacking; no much larger clone is found one base away. The data are from a study of T cells in Graves' hyperthyroidism and ophthalmopathy (dated by TCRdb to the late 2010s). At the level of the whole study: To identify TCR V-J signatures that set the groups apart, the researchers used a discovery cohort of 100 or so patients, made up of 40 to 45 with Graves' ophthalmopathy and some 55 with stable Graves' hyperthyroidism. Whether ophthalmopathy could be predicted prospectively was tested in an independent validation cohort made up of roughly 19 hyperthyroidism patients plus 17 patients who later progressed to ophthalmopathy. The 100 or so discovery patients were divided at random into training and test sets in a 7:3 ratio. In several Graves' hyperthyroidism patients, the study also compared T-cell repertoires from thyroid tissue with T-cell repertoires from blood. Once sampling was done, hyperthyroidism patients were given methimazole at a starting dose of 30 mg daily, whereas ophthalmopathy patients were given high-dose intravenous methylprednisolone. TCR Vbeta CDR3 sequencing of 140 or so peripheral blood samples (more than 40 ophthalmopathy, 70 to 85 hyperthyroidism and approximately 17 progressor patients) is reported in the paper. The paper's findings and limits, for the study overall: Most expanded thyroid clonotypes (frequency above 0.001) were also detected in blood, suggesting blood repertoires may reflect thyroid immune responses. During validation, the model predicted progression to ophthalmopathy a median of about 5.9 months ahead of onset, with around 71% sensitivity and more than 72% specificity. No statistical method was used to set the sample size in advance, and investigators knew the group allocation. Ophthalmopathy was separated from stable hyperthyroidism by a 13 V-J signature model, with over 85% sensitivity and roughly 81% specificity obtained in cross-validation and 80%/75% obtained in testing.

V loses 8 bases at its end and J loses 5 bases; junction bases beyond the gene matches: 14. The germline V gene gives CDR1 as MNHNS and CDR2 as SASEGT. The CDR3, cysteine through phenylalanine, is 15 amino acids long. Only CDR3 DNA is held: 45 bases, read in frame from base 1. The TCR beta CDR3 regions were amplified from RNA transcripts. The TCR CDR3 was subjected to a first round of RT-PCR using the HTBI primer set and the Qiagen OneStep RT-PCR kit. The libraries were constructed in a second round of multiplex PCR and then size-selected and purified. Libraries were sequenced paired-end with 100 bp reads on an Illumina HiSeq2000. As for how the authors treated the data: SOAPnuke was used to process the raw data, throwing out any read that contained adapters or uncalled bases, had a mean Phred below 15, or lacked an exact constant-primer or identifier match. COPE v1.2.5 was used to merge high-quality paired reads, and clonotypes were defined as unique nucleotide sequences. MiTCR v1.1 was used to align the clonotypes against IMGT TRBV, TRBD and TRBJ reference segments. Only V-J combinations with frequency above 0.0001, covering 99% to 99.2% of repertoires, were analysed. A TCS score was defined as the ratio of F50 (clonal expansion) to E x V (chaos), with BLOSUM62-based TCRdist applied between CDR3 peptides within each V-J. Welch's t-statistics and random forest reduced several hundred V-J features to 10 to 15, which were used in a naive Bayes classifier (R e1071). Thyroid-blood repertoire similarity was quantified with the Morisita-Horn index. The public reads were run again by TCRdb, first through fastp at Q25 and then through MiXCR, and only productive beta chains were kept. Under each unique CDR3 protein, matching rows form one entry showing the most common genes and DNA. The V and J calls were not made by the authors but by TCRdb's processing. The sample table lists 450,000 to 700,000 distinct CDR3 sequences, approximately 44% of them with a count of one. Around 19% of the sample rests with the top ten.

The study excluded patients with uncontrolled infections, other autoimmune diseases, pregnancy or lactation. Diagnoses were established on the basis of clinical symptoms, serum thyroxine and TRAb, thyroid ultrasound, and orbital computed tomography. Trizol reagent was used to extract total RNA, and RNA quality was then checked on an Agilent 2100 Bioanalyzer. This chain joins TRBV6-1 to TRBJ2-5; 7 of the junction bases match TRBD1. Sequencing was performed on peripheral blood or thyroid tissue (not recorded which). This TCR was recovered from an adult woman with Graves' disease, either hyperthyroidism or ophthalmopathy (not recorded which). This receptor has the CDR3 CASGSATGMMETQYF. The DNA sequence follows: TGTGCCAGCGGTTCCGCGACAGGGATGATGGAGACCCAGTACTTC.